The clone carrying this T cell receptor beta chain was found many times. The entry originates in a study of blood T cell repertoires in COVID-19. This CDR3 region has 14 residues. The germline gives CDR1 SGHDN, CDR2 FVKESK. V shed 1 base and J shed 3 bases, with 9 bases lying between them. The protocol was immunoSEQ multiplex PCR, while the TCRdb copy is restricted to in-frame clones and leaves out a portion. The sample shows about 97,000 clones, around four fifths of them seen only once. This clonotype was obtained from a man aged 55 to 69 with active or convalescent COVID-19. Sequencing was done on a sample of peripheral blood. This chain uses TRBV14 with TRBJ1-2; D remains ambiguous. The CDR3 DNA reads as TGTGCCAGCAGCCAAGGGCCCACCTACTATGGCTACACCTTC. It translates to CASSQGPTYYGYTF.